This entry concerns a single T cell receptor (beta chain). The investigators reverse transcribed all of the isolated RNA, so they sequenced expressed TCRB transcripts. Only in-frame clones appear in the TCRdb table, and some are missing; sequencing was by immunoSEQ multiplex PCR. The sample contains about 620,000 clones, less than 20% of which appear only once. The sample is drawn from a study of beta chain features in type 1 diabetes. The CDR3 sequence is 16 residues long. Germline V lookup: CDR1 LGHNA, CDR2 YNFKEQ. Trimming cost V 0 bases and J 4 bases, with 12 bases left between them. The J gene is TRBJ2-2, the V gene TRBV4-2; weak D call: TRBD1 (6 bases). The sequencing input was naive CD4+ T cells from blood. The receptor was isolated from a young man in good health. CDR3: CASSQDKGTLTGELFF. In nucleotides, the CDR3 is TGTGCCAGCAGCCAAGATAAAGGGACACTCACCGGGGAGCTGTTTTTT.